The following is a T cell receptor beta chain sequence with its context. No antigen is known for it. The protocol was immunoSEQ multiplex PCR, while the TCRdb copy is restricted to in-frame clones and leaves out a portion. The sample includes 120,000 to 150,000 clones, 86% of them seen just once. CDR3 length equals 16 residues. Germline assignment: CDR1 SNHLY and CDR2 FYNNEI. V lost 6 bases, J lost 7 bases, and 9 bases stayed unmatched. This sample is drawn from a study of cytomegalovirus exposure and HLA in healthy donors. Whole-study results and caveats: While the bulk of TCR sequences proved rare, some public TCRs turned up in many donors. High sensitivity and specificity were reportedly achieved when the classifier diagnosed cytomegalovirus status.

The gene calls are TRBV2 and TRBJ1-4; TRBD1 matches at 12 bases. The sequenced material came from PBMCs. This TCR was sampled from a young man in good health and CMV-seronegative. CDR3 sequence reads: CASRAGTGGIGEKLFF. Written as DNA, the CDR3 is TGTGCCAGCAGAGCCGGGACAGGGGGCATCGGTGAAAAACTGTTTTTT.